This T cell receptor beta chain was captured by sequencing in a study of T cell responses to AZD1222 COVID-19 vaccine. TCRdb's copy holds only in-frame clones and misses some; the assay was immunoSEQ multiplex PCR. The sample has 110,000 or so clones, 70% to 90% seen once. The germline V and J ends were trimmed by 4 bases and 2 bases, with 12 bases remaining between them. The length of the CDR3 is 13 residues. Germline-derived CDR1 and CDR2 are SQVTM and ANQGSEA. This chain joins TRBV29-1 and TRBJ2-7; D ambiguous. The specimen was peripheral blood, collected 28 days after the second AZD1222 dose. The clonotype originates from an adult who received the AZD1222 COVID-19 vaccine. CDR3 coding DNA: TGCAGCGTTGGTGATGGGGTTACCTACGAGCAGTACTTC. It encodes CSVGDGVTYEQYF.